These 30 T cell receptor beta chains share one sample of origin, sequenced in a study of response to subunit inactivated influenza vaccine. TCRdb used MiXCR to reprocess the RT-PCR reads, holding one entry per CDR3 protein. Here the sample spans more than 700,000 distinct CDR3 sequences, over 20% being singletons. The material was PBMCs from blood, obtained 4 to 6 days after vaccination. These receptors originate from a middle-aged man who received an inactivated influenza vaccine.

This clonotype was counted only a few times. CDR3 loop: CAISESRETEQFF. In nucleotides, the CDR3 is TGTGCCATCAGTGAGTCCCGGGAGACTGAGCAGTTCTTC. The V call is TRBV10-3, the J call TRBJ2-1; TRBD2 might be the D (6 bases). The germline CDR1 and CDR2 sequences are ENHRY and SYGVKD. This CDR3 is built from 13 residues. V was trimmed by 0 bases and J by 9 bases, leaving 9 bases between them.

This clonotype came up a few times. The CDR3 bases are TGTGCCAGCAGAACCACCGGGACAGGGGGCCGCGAGCAGTACTTC. The encoded protein is CASRTTGTGGREQYF. The chain has TRBV2 and TRBJ2-7; 12 bases agree with TRBD1. Germline lookup yields CDR1 SNHLY and CDR2 FYNNEI. This CDR3 comprises 15 residues. J was trimmed by 6 bases and V by 6 bases; bases with no gene match: 9. Variable domain in full (rest from reference TRBV2 and TRBJ2-7): EPEVTQTPSHQVTQMGQEVILRCVPISNHLYFYWYRQILGQKVEFLVSFYNNEISEKSEIFDDQFSVERPDGSNFTLKIRSTKLEDSAMYFCASRTTGTGGREQYFGPGTRLTVT.

This clonotype was detected a few times. This sequence joins TRBV9 and TRBJ2-1; 13 bases match TRBD2. Per germline, CDR1 SGDLS and CDR2 YYNGEE. The CDR3 contains 17 residues. Trimming took 3 bases from V and 4 from J; bases not matched to a gene: 7. CDR3 region: CASSGIPGLAGYNEQFF. In DNA form, the CDR3 reads TGTGCCAGCAGCGGTATACCGGGACTAGCGGGATACAATGAGCAGTTCTTC.

The chain carries TRBV5-1 and TRBJ2-7; D unresolved. The germline V and J ends were trimmed by 5 bases and 3 bases, with 12 bases remaining between them. The CDR3 covers 13 residues. CDR1 SGHRS and CDR2 YFSETQ come from the germline V gene. Written as DNA, the CDR3 is TGCGCCAGCAGTGTACCGGGTGGCTACGAGCAGTACTTC. As protein: CASSVPGGYEQYF. The whole variable domain, filled in from reference TRBV5-1 and TRBJ2-7, reads KAGVTQTPRYLIKTRGQQVTLSCSPISGHRSVSWYQQTPGQGLQFLFEYFSETQRNKGNFPGRFSGRQFSNSRSEMNVSTLELGDSALYLCASSVPGGYEQYFGPGTRLTVT.

The chain couples TRBV20-1 to TRBJ2-2; 8 nucleotides line up with TRBD2. The V segment lost 1 base and the J segment 4 bases; nucleotides outside the gene matches: 14. This CDR3 has 18 amino acids. Per germline, CDR1 DFQATT and CDR2 SNEGSKA (reference sequence). CDR3 sequence: CSARAPGRGSGATGELFF. The CDR3 DNA reads TGCAGTGCTAGAGCCCCAGGGAGGGGTAGCGGGGCCACCGGGGAGCTGTTTTTT.

There are many counts of this clonotype. J is TRBJ2-7 and V is TRBV20-1; D not resolved. V lost 5 bases, J lost 0 bases, and 5 bases lay in between. CDR1 DFQATT and CDR2 SNEGSKA come from the germline V gene (reference sequence). The CDR3 is 11 residues long. The CDR3 region is CSAYDSYEQYF. DNA for the CDR3: TGCAGTGCTTACGACTCCTACGAGCAGTACTTC.

This clonotype was seen a handful of times. This chain uses TRBV12-3 or TRBV12-4 with TRBJ2-6, with no clear D. CDR3 length: 15 residues. Trimming left V 5 bases short and J 0 bases short, with 8 bases between. CDR3 loop: CASSTPASGANVLTF. The CDR3 DNA is TGTGCCAGCAGTACCCCGGCCTCTGGGGCCAACGTCCTGACTTTC.

In its sample, this clonotype was seen a few times. The rearrangement uses TRBV4-3 and TRBJ2-1, with 7 bases matching TRBD2. This CDR3 is built from 14 residues. Germline V gene sequence: CDR1 LGHNA, CDR2 YSLEER. V was pared by 3 bases and J by 5 bases, with 4 bases of the junction left unmatched. The CDR3 is CASSQGGGHNEQFF. In DNA, the CDR3 is TGCGCCAGCAGCCAGGGGGGGGGTCACAATGAGCAGTTCTTC.

This clonotype was counted only a few times. Here the CDR3 DNA reads TGCGCCAGCAGCCCGTGGGGGGCTGCTTCAAATGAGCAGTTCTTC. Translation: CASSPWGAASNEQFF. This sequence joins TRBV5-1 and TRBJ2-1; possibly TRBD1 or TRBD2 for D (6 bases each). The CDR3 loop spans 15 amino acids. Germline lookup yields CDR1 SGHRS and CDR2 YFSETQ. V lost 4 bases and J lost 7, with 18 bases in between.

This clonotype was seen repeatedly, ten times or more. The chain uses TRBV7-2 and TRBJ2-7; a possible D gene is TRBD2 (6 bases). V was trimmed by 2 bases and J by 4 bases, leaving 15 bases between them. The CDR3 sequence is 15 residues long. The germline gives CDR1 SGHTA, CDR2 FQGNSA. The CDR3 sequence: CASSLHGRGPYEQYF. CDR3 sequence (DNA): TGTGCCAGCAGCTTACACGGGAGAGGGCCATACGAGCAGTACTTC.

The chain joins TRBV6-5 to TRBJ1-2; maybe TRBD1 (6 bases). V was pared by 2 bases and J by 5 bases, with 21 bases between. Germline assignment: CDR1 MNHEY and CDR2 SVGAGI. This CDR3 region has 17 residues. CDR3 residues: CASSYVPQGRGTYGYTF. The DNA for the CDR3 is TGTGCCAGCAGTTACGTACCTCAGGGGAGAGGGACGTATGGCTACACCTTC.

The rearrangement joins TRBV7-2 to TRBJ2-3, with 7 bases fitting TRBD2. CDR1 and CDR2 from the germline V gene are SGHTA and FQGNSA. The CDR3 is 14 amino acids. Germline trimming cut 7 bases from V and 1 base from J; bases unmatched to any gene: 5. CDR3 nucleotides: TGTGCCAGCAAAAGGACTAGGGGCACAGATACGCAGTATTTT. It is translated as CASKRTRGTDTQYF.

The table lists this clonotype with many counts. The V and J genes are TRBV10-3 and TRBJ2-1, with 12 bases identical to TRBD1. Germline CDR1 ENHRY, CDR2 SYGVKD. V shed 4 bases and J 2 bases; nucleotides not matched to a gene: 9. The CDR3 is 18 amino acids. The CDR3 DNA reads as TGTGCCATCAGTGCCGGTTGGGGGACAGGGGGCGCCTACAATGAGCAGTTCTTC. As protein: CAISAGWGTGGAYNEQFF.

The chain couples TRBV6-5 to TRBJ2-2; the D gene is possibly TRBD1 (6 bases). CDR3 length equals 14 residues. Germline CDR1 is MNHEY and CDR2 is SVGAGI. Trimming took off 5 bases at V and 5 bases at J, with 12 bases between the two ends. CDR3 sequence (DNA): TGTGCCAGCAGTATACAGGGTGGTACCGGGGAGCTGTTTTTT. Translated, it gives CASSIQGGTGELFF.

This clonotype was seen a handful of times. The V call is TRBV7-2, the J call TRBJ2-7; TRBD1 is a possible D gene (5 bases). The germline CDR1 and CDR2 sequences are SGHTA and FQGNSA. The CDR3 consists of 14 residues. Trimming removed 6 bases from V and 1 base from J, with 13 bases in between. CDR3 loop: CASSTAGPSYEQYF. The CDR3 coding sequence is TGTGCCAGCAGTACGGCAGGGCCGTCCTACGAGCAGTACTTC.

The chain links TRBV7-3 to TRBJ2-7; D may match TRBD1 or TRBD2 (6 bases each). The length of the CDR3 is 13 residues. Germline-derived CDR1 and CDR2 are SGHTA and FQGTGA. V lost 3 bases to trimming and J lost 6 bases, with 12 bases between them. CDR3 protein: CASSLTRGSEQYF. For the CDR3, the DNA is TGTGCCAGCAGCTTGACTAGGGGGAGCGAGCAGTACTTC. The whole variable domain, filled in from reference TRBV7-3 and TRBJ2-7, reads GAGVSQTPSNKVTEKGKYVELRCDPISGHTALYWYRQSLGQGPEFLIYFQGTGAADDSGLPNDRFFAVRPEGSVSTLKIQRTERGDSAVYLCASSLTRGSEQYFGPGTRLTVT.

The chain has TRBV7-6 and TRBJ2-5; the match to TRBD1 covers 10 bases. The V gene end was trimmed by 5 bases and the J gene end by 5 bases; junction bases not matched to a gene: 5. This CDR3 is 14 amino acids long. CDR1 SGHVS and CDR2 FNYEAQ come from the germline V gene. The CDR3 region is CASSVRDRGETQYF. The CDR3 coding sequence is TGTGCCAGCAGCGTCCGGGACAGGGGCGAGACCCAGTACTTC.

The V call is TRBV6-1, the J call TRBJ2-3; 10 bases match TRBD1. With V trimmed by 8 bases and J by 1 base, 3 bases remained unmatched. The CDR3 is 14 residues long. CDR1 is MNHNS and CDR2 is SASEGT in the germline V gene. The DNA for the CDR3 is TGTGCCAGCCACGACAGGGGGCGCACAGATACGCAGTATTTT. This gives the protein CASHDRGRTDTQYF.

The rearrangement uses TRBV6-5 and TRBJ2-3; 8 bases agree with TRBD1. CDR1 and CDR2 (germline): MNHEY, SVGAGI. Trimming took 2 bases from V and 0 from J; bases not matched to a gene: 10. The CDR3 totals 18 residues. CDR3 in DNA: TGTGCCAGCAGTTACCTCCGGCAGGGGGCTTTCAGCACAGATACGCAGTATTTT. Its protein is CASSYLRQGAFSTDTQYF.

The chain has TRBV7-9 and TRBJ2-7; 8 nucleotides align to TRBD2. Germline assignment: CDR1 SEHNR and CDR2 FQNEAQ (reference sequence). The V gene end was trimmed by 6 bases and the J gene end by 2 bases; junction bases not matched to a gene: 6. This CDR3 is 14 amino acids long. The CDR3 nucleotides are TGTGCCAGCAGTTTGATGACTAGCGCCTACGAGCAGTACTTC. It specifies CASSLMTSAYEQYF.

Concerning this clonotype itself: This may arise from a read error, as a much more abundant clone is one base away. This chain uses TRBV12-3 or TRBV12-4 with TRBJ2-4, with 8 bases fitting TRBD1. This CDR3 is 16 amino acids long. V was pared by 5 bases and J by 0 bases, with 6 bases of the junction left unmatched. This CDR3 reads CASSPGQGLAKNIQYF. For the CDR3, the DNA is TGTGCCAGCAGTCCCGGACAGGGTTTAGCCAAAAACATTCAGTACTTC.

This clonotype has only a few counts. The chain employs TRBV29-1 and TRBJ2-3; 9 positions match TRBD1. The CDR3 is 14 amino acids. V shed 7 bases, J shed 2 bases, and the junction held 7 bases outside the gene matches. From germline, CDR1 is SQVTM and CDR2 ANQGSEA. This chain's CDR3 is CSARDRENTDTQYF. As DNA, the CDR3 is TGCAGCGCAAGGGACAGGGAAAACACAGATACGCAGTATTTT.

This clonotype was recorded a few times. The J gene is TRBJ2-4, the V gene TRBV23-1; TRBD1 matches 8 bases. TRBV23-1 counts as an open reading frame of uncertain function. Trimming removed 2 bases from V and 5 bases from J; junction bases left unmatched: 5. This CDR3 has 15 residues. In DNA, the CDR3 is TGCGCCAGCAGTCAAACCGGGACAGGAGAAAACATTCAGTACTTC. Translation: CASSQTGTGENIQYF.

This clonotype was counted between two and nine times. The junction and the germline gene differ at one end; a read error may be behind it. The V and J genes are TRBV12-3 or TRBV12-4 and TRBJ2-1, with D tentatively TRBD1 (6 bases). CDR3 length equals 12 residues. The CDR3 region has the DNA TGTGCCAGCAGTCCGCGGACAGTAGGCCTGGTCTTC. Protein sequence: CASSPRTVGLVF.

The chain couples TRBV5-1 to TRBJ1-1; the D gene is possibly TRBD1 (5 bases). Trimming removed 4 bases at V and 0 bases at J, with 10 bases between. In germline, CDR1 is SGHRS, CDR2 YFSETQ. The CDR3 runs 14 residues. In nucleotides, the CDR3 is TGCGCCAGCAGCACGGCGACAGTGAACACTGAAGCTTTCTTT. Its translation: CASSTATVNTEAFF.

This clonotype has just a few counts. The DNA of the CDR3 is TGCGCCAGCAGCTTAGGGGCGGGCTCCTATAATTCACCCCTCCACTTT. Translating it yields CASSLGAGSYNSPLHF. This rearrangement joins TRBV5-1 to TRBJ1-6; maybe TRBD1 (5 bases). V was pared by 2 bases and J by 0 bases, with 9 bases between. The CDR3 is 16 residues long. The germline gives CDR1 SGHRS, CDR2 YFSETQ.

This clonotype was picked up many times. J is TRBJ2-7 and V is TRBV12-3 or TRBV12-4, with a weak D call TRBD2 (6 bases). The CDR3 runs to 14 residues. V was pared by 4 bases and J by 1 base, with 11 bases between. The CDR3 here is CASSYGRGSYEQYF. In DNA form, the CDR3 reads TGTGCCAGCAGTTACGGGAGAGGTTCCTACGAGCAGTACTTC.

This chain uses TRBV6-2 or TRBV6-3 with TRBJ2-7; D might be TRBD1 (6 bases). Trimming removed 6 bases at V and 4 bases at J, with 13 bases between. The germline CDR1 and CDR2 sequences are MNHEY and SVGEGT. The CDR3 runs to 13 residues. CDR3 nucleotides: TGTGCCAGCAGCGAAAACAGGGTATACGAGCAGTACTTC. This translates into CASSENRVYEQYF.

The chain employs TRBV20-1 and TRBJ2-3; perhaps TRBD1 as D (5 bases). V was pared by 6 bases and J by 2 bases, with 12 bases between. The CDR3 is 13 residues long. Looked up from germline, CDR1 is DFQATT and CDR2 is SNEGSKA (reference sequence). Written as DNA, the CDR3 is TGCAGTGCAAGTCAGGGTAACACAGATACGCAGTATTTT. Translating gives CSASQGNTDTQYF.

This chain uses TRBV18 with TRBJ2-5; D might be TRBD1 or TRBD2, each matching 5 bases. The CDR3 covers 14 residues. CDR1 is KGHSH and CDR2 is LQKENI in the germline V gene. The ends were cut back, 5 bases at V and 7 bases at J, with 17 bases in the middle. Here the CDR3 reads CASSTGLARVTQYF. Written as DNA, the CDR3 is TGTGCCAGCTCAACCGGACTCGCCAGGGTGACCCAGTACTTC.